The sequence of this T cell receptor (beta chain) was determined in a study of shared clonotypes between healthy human individuals. This table comes from immunoSEQ multiplex PCR, and its TCRdb copy is limited to in-frame clones, with some not included. The sample has 400,000 to 550,000 clones, around 80% seen once; the top ten hold roughly 12%. For genomic DNA, unsorted samples relied on tens of millions of PBMCs. Trimming at V came to 9 bases and at J to 10 bases, leaving 11 bases not matched to a gene. The CDR3 consists of 14 residues. Germline V gives CDR1 LNHDA, CDR2 SQIVND (reference sequence). This chain uses TRBV19 with TRBJ2-1; 11 nucleotides agree with TRBD1. The sequence was collected from a woman aged 40 to 55 in good health. Some clones in this sample may be carry-over from other donors' samples. Input material: PBMCs. Here the CDR3 DNA reads TGTGCCAGCGGACGGACAGGGGGCGGAGGGGAGCAGTTCTTC. Protein sequence: CASGRTGGGGEQFF.